This T cell receptor beta chain was found in a study of T cell responses to AZD1222 COVID-19 vaccine (dated by TCRdb to about 2021). Notes on the research overall: TCR sequencing was performed for 230 to 250 trial participants, of whom 200 to 220 were given two doses of AZD1222 and around 25 were given two doses of MenACWY control vaccine. Trial participants were enrolled into age subgroups of 18-55, 56-69 and 70-plus years, which contained about 150, 27 and 61 TCR-sequenced participants, respectively.

Study-level results and caveats: CD4 TCRs associated with the vaccine covered the entire spike protein, and the dominant responses were in regions 160-218 and 743-854. After two AZD1222 doses, both the breadth and the depth of spike-specific TCRs were significantly higher than at day 0 and than in MenACWY recipients. Most participants were white British and females outnumbered males, and the authors suggested that clonal diversity may have been underestimated. Only a handful of AZD1222 recipients were SARS-CoV-2 seropositive at baseline, limiting conclusions about previously exposed vaccinees. Because no day 14 peak-response samples were available, repertoires were characterized only after the peak T cell response. Epitopes outside the regions mutated in the B.1.351 and B.1.1.7 variants were reportedly recognized by nearly half of the unique spike-specific TCRs. The 56-69-year group was small, and its depth increase did not reach significance, likely because of low power.

The CDR3 regions of human TCRbeta chains were subjected to immunosequencing. Under the source paper's analysis protocol: Repertoire TCRs were checked for matches against a reference library of SARS-CoV-2-specific TCRs that had been generated using the MIRA antigen-specificity platform. Breadth was defined as the fraction of unique TCRs that were SARS-CoV-2-associated. Depth was defined as the fraction of total T cells that were SARS-CoV-2-associated. Using the MIRA data, each spike-specific TCR was assigned both to the spike region to which the TCR was reactive and to a CD4 or CD8 class. Log10-transformed breadth and depth values were compared by one-way ANOVA with Sidak's multiple comparisons tests. TCRdb provides this immuneACCESS table in a form limited to in-frame rearrangements. Some clones are lacking; in checked studies, under half of them reflect an unresolved V gene, and why the rest are absent is not known. Clonal size and the V and J genes are those of that table, whereas D and trimming came from the DNA. Here the sample has about 150,000 clones; 90% occur a single time. Over 1.2% of the sample is held by the ten biggest clonotypes.

This clone was detected once. The antigen it recognizes is unknown. No much larger clone exists at a distance of one base, and base qualities are not known. Other DNA sequences in the same sample also yield this CDR3. Sequences SNHLY (CDR1) and FYNNEI (CDR2) are obtained from the germline V gene. The CDR3 holds 15 amino acids from the cysteine to the phenylalanine. Solely the CDR3 DNA is kept, with 45 bases framed from the first base. V loses 3 bases, J loses 3 bases, and the germline ends lie 14 bases apart. The sample's time point label is to be understood as: about 28 days (+/-7) after the second vaccine dose. Because spike-specific TCR depth and breadth did not differ between the two schedules, AZD1222 recipients who got a second dose at roughly 4 weeks were pooled with those who got a second dose at roughly 12 weeks. Samples from vaccinated people were obtained from the UK trials COV001 and COV002, which included a single-blind randomized controlled phase 2/3 trial of AZD1222 (ChAdOx1 nCoV-19) in healthy adults. Trial participant PBMC samples were collected at day 0 and day 28 after the second dose for TCRbeta chain sequencing.

Recombination joined TRBV2 with TRBJ1-2; the D gene remains uncertain. Sequenced material: peripheral blood, taken 28 days after the second AZD1222 dose. This TCR was recovered from an adult who received the AZD1222 COVID-19 vaccine. The CDR3 sequence is CASSDWGSGDYGYTF. The bases are TGTGCCAGCAGTGATTGGGGTAGTGGGGACTATGGCTACACCTTC.